Shown below are 17 T cell receptor beta chains from a single sample sequenced in a study of blood T cell repertoires in COVID-19. TCRdb's table, derived via immunoSEQ multiplex PCR, lists solely in-frame clones and lacks some. The sample includes about 410,000 clones, around 91% of them seen just once. The sample taken for sequencing was PBMCs or T cells enriched from blood (not recorded which). The source is a man between 18 and 29 years old who had recovered from COVID-19.

The V and J genes are TRBV15 and TRBJ1-2, with unresolved D. CDR3 length equals 15 residues. CDR1 LNHNV and CDR2 YYDKDF come from the germline V gene (reference sequence). V was pared by 0 bases and J by 4 bases, with 12 bases between. The CDR3 DNA reads as TGTGCCACCAGCAGAGATCCGGCAGCGGCCTATGGCTACACCTTC. Translating it yields CATSRDPAAAYGYTF.

V gene TRBV7-2 combines with J gene TRBJ2-1; 10 bases are shared with TRBD2. The germline gives CDR1 SGHTA, CDR2 FQGNSA. V shed 9 bases and J 6 bases; nucleotides not matched to a gene: 5. The CDR3 has 13 residues. Here the CDR3 DNA reads TGTGCCAGTGGTAGCGGGAGGCTCAATGAGCAGTTCTTC. This gives the protein CASGSGRLNEQFF.

The rearrangement joins TRBV4-1 to TRBJ2-2; D not resolved. With 1 base removed from V and 1 base from J, the gap between germline ends came to 10 bases. The CDR3 totals 16 residues. The germline gives CDR1 MGHRA, CDR2 YSYEKL. CDR3 sequence reads: CASSQVAQLNTGELFF. The CDR3 DNA follows: TGCGCCAGCAGCCAAGTGGCACAGCTGAACACCGGGGAGCTGTTTTTT.

The gene calls are TRBV30 and TRBJ1-5, with a weak D call TRBD1 (5 bases). V was clipped by 0 bases and J by 7 bases, with 13 bases between them. Germline CDR1 GTSNPN, CDR2 SVGIG (reference sequence). The length of the CDR3 is 14 residues. This CDR3 reads CAWSVGQGAQPQHF. DNA for the CDR3: TGTGCCTGGAGTGTAGGGCAGGGCGCACAGCCCCAGCATTTT.

This chain connects TRBV5-1 to TRBJ2-1, with TRBD1 matching 11 bases. In germline, CDR1 is SGHRS, CDR2 YFSETQ. This CDR3 spans 15 amino acids. J lost 6 bases, V lost 4 bases, and 6 bases had no gene match. CDR3 amino acids: CASSLTGTGGNEQFF. In nucleotides, the CDR3 is TGCGCCAGCAGCCTAACCGGGACAGGGGGCAATGAGCAGTTCTTC.

The chain couples TRBV19 to TRBJ1-3; D might be TRBD1 (6 bases). This CDR3 has 16 residues. Germline loops: CDR1 LNHDA, CDR2 SQIVND (reference sequence). V lost 5 bases and J lost 0, with 14 bases in between. The CDR3 is CASSSWTANSGNTIYF. CDR3 nucleotides: TGTGCCAGTAGTTCATGGACAGCGAACTCTGGAAACACCATATATTTT.

This sequence joins TRBV27 and TRBJ1-3; the D is unclear. CDR1 MNHEY and CDR2 SMNVEV come from the germline V gene (reference sequence). There are 13 residues in the CDR3. V lost 3 bases and J 4 bases, leaving 7 bases between the germline ends. The CDR3: CASSLAGGNTIYF. The CDR3 DNA reads TGTGCCAGCAGTTTGGCGGGGGGAAACACCATATATTTT.

The J gene is TRBJ2-7, the V gene TRBV24-1, with a tentative D call TRBD2 (5 bases). The V gene's germline CDR1 is KGHDR and CDR2 SFDVKD. With 2 bases removed from V and 1 base from J, the gap between germline ends came to 8 bases. This CDR3 has 14 residues. CDR3 DNA sequence: TGTGCCACCAGTGATTCCCGGGGATCCTACGAGCAGTACTTC. Translated: CATSDSRGSYEQYF.

The chain recombines TRBV19 with TRBJ2-1; the D gene is possibly TRBD2 (6 bases). Looked up from germline, CDR1 is LNHDA and CDR2 is SQIVND (reference sequence). This CDR3 contains 14 residues. V was shortened by 5 bases and J by 1 base, with 9 bases between the two germline ends. The CDR3 region is CASSRGGSYNEQFF. In DNA, the CDR3 is TGTGCCAGTAGTCGGGGAGGATCCTACAATGAGCAGTTCTTC.

This sequence joins TRBV18 and TRBJ2-2; 8 nucleotides match TRBD1. Trimming removed 3 bases from V and 1 base from J; junction bases left unmatched: 7. There are 17 residues in the CDR3. From germline, CDR1 is KGHSH and CDR2 LQKENI. The CDR3 sequence: CASSPGTGKMNTGELFF. The DNA of the CDR3 is TGTGCCAGCTCACCGGGGACAGGAAAAATGAACACCGGGGAGCTGTTTTTT.

The chain links TRBV30 to TRBJ1-1; the match to TRBD1 covers 8 bases. This CDR3 is 14 amino acids long. Germline loops: CDR1 GTSNPN, CDR2 SVGIG (reference sequence). V was pared by 0 bases and J by 3 bases, with 3 bases of the junction left unmatched. Written as DNA, the CDR3 is TGTGCCTGGAGTGTAGGACAGGGCGACACTGAAGCTTTCTTT. Translation gives CAWSVGQGDTEAFF.

The chain is built from TRBV18 and TRBJ1-5; D might be TRBD1 (6 bases). Germline CDR1 and CDR2: KGHSH and LQKENI. V lost 8 bases, J lost 2 bases, and 13 bases lay in between. CDR3 size: 14 residues. The CDR3 spells CASQRAGGNQPQHF. The CDR3, as DNA: TGTGCCAGCCAAAGGGCAGGGGGCAATCAGCCCCAGCATTTT.

This chain uses TRBV20-1 with TRBJ1-2; 8 nucleotides match TRBD1. The trim removed 3 bases at V and 2 bases at J, leaving 5 bases unmatched. The CDR3 consists of 14 residues. CDR1 and CDR2 from the germline V gene are DFQATT and SNEGSKA (reference sequence). The CDR3 protein is CSASVRTGNYGYTF. As DNA, the CDR3 is TGCAGTGCTAGTGTTCGGACAGGGAACTATGGCTACACCTTC.

This clone was seen once. The chain is built from TRBV5-1 and TRBJ2-1, with D perhaps TRBD1 (6 bases). This CDR3 region has 14 residues. V lost 0 bases and J 10 bases, leaving 14 bases between the germline ends. CDR1 is SGHRS, CDR2 YFSETQ, per germline. The chain's CDR3 is CASSLGTGLREQFF. The CDR3 bases are TGCGCCAGCAGCTTGGGAACAGGGTTGAGAGAGCAGTTCTTC.

The J gene is TRBJ2-1, the V gene TRBV18; 14 bases agree with TRBD2. There are 20 residues in the CDR3. V lost 5 bases, J lost 0 bases, and 12 bases stayed unmatched. CDR1 and CDR2 (germline): KGHSH, LQKENI. CDR3 sequence (DNA): TGTGCCAGCTCATCCAAGGGACTAGCGGGAGAGCCGAGCTCCTACAATGAGCAGTTCTTC. Amino acids: CASSSKGLAGEPSSYNEQFF.

The chain has TRBV11-1 and TRBJ2-2; 7 nucleotides align to TRBD1. V lost 5 bases, J lost 0 bases, and 6 bases stayed unmatched. Germline-derived CDR1 and CDR2 are SGHAT and FQDESV (reference sequence). CDR3 size: 16 residues. CDR3 coding DNA: TGTGCCAGCAGCAGGGGGCCAGGTTCGAACACCGGGGAGCTGTTTTTT. Translating it yields CASSRGPGSNTGELFF.

The chain couples TRBV7-7 to TRBJ2-7; 7 bases are shared with TRBD1. CDR1 is SSHAT and CDR2 is FNYEAQ in the germline V gene (reference sequence). This CDR3 has 13 residues. Unmatched junction bases numbered 3, after V lost 5 bases and J lost 2 bases. CDR3 in amino acids: CASSQGQTYEQYF. The DNA of the CDR3 is TGTGCCAGCAGCCAGGGACAGACCTACGAGCAGTACTTC.